The 32 T cell receptor beta chains presented below share a single source sample, sequenced in a study of T-cell memory formation after mild COVID-19. Via MiXCR, TCRdb re-called the 5' RACE reads, giving one row per CDR3 protein. The data show 400,000 to 550,000 distinct CDR3 sequences, with roughly 25% seen just once and roughly an eighth held by the top ten. Sequenced: PBMCs or a T cell subset sorted from them (not recorded which). The origin of the receptors is an adult woman who had mild COVID-19 (a few samples of this study predate the infection). Cell type and time point are not known.

The chain recombines TRBV10-3 with TRBJ2-5; 8 bases line up with TRBD2. CDR3 length: 13 amino acids. Germline V gene lookup returns CDR1 ENHRY and CDR2 SYGVKD. The trim removed 8 bases at V and 3 bases at J, leaving 5 bases unmatched. CDR3 protein: CAIGLAGEETQYF. CDR3 nucleotide sequence: TGTGCCATCGGCCTAGCGGGCGAAGAGACCCAGTACTTC.

The chain combines TRBV15 with TRBJ2-5, with unresolved D. Germline V gene sequence: CDR1 LNHNV, CDR2 YYDKDF (reference sequence). This CDR3 region has 15 residues. The V end lost 0 bases, the J end lost 4 bases, and 12 bases lay between the germline ends. CDR3 coding DNA: TGTGCCACCAGCAGAGAGTTTGGCCCCGGAGAGACCCAGTACTTC. Amino acids: CATSREFGPGETQYF.

The genes are TRBV12-3 or TRBV12-4 and TRBJ2-7; TRBD2 matches at 11 bases. The V segment lost 6 bases and the J segment 3 bases; nucleotides outside the gene matches: 4. The CDR3 is 14 amino acids. The chain's CDR3 is CASSQTSGIYEQYF. The CDR3 nucleotides are TGTGCCAGCAGCCAGACTAGCGGGATCTACGAGCAGTACTTC.

The chain uses TRBV5-4 and TRBJ2-1; D call uncertain. Germline V lookup: CDR1 SGHNT, CDR2 YYREEE (reference sequence). V lost 3 bases to trimming and J lost 5 bases, with 12 bases between them. The CDR3 loop spans 14 amino acids. CDR3 DNA: TGTGCCAGCAGCTCCGTCCAGAGTAACAATGAGCAGTTCTTC. Protein sequence: CASSSVQSNNEQFF.

The table lists this clonotype with a few counts. The chain has TRBV10-3 and TRBJ2-3; 7 bases are a match to TRBD2. Germline lookup yields CDR1 ENHRY and CDR2 SYGVKD. Germline trimming cut 6 bases from V and 0 bases from J; bases unmatched to any gene: 6. This CDR3 comprises 15 residues. Here the CDR3 reads CAIRVAGTSTDTQYF. The CDR3 DNA follows: TGTGCCATCAGGGTAGCGGGTACTAGCACAGATACGCAGTATTTT.

This clonotype has at least ten counts. V and J are TRBV2 and TRBJ2-7; 7 bases are a match to TRBD1. Per germline, CDR1 SNHLY and CDR2 FYNNEI. Germline trimming cut 2 bases from V and 1 base from J; bases unmatched to any gene: 2. This CDR3 contains 14 residues. The CDR3 is CASSEQGESYEQYF. The CDR3 DNA sequence: TGTGCCAGCAGTGAACAGGGGGAATCCTACGAGCAGTACTTC.

The V call is TRBV24-1, the J call TRBJ2-1, with 10 bases matching TRBD2. V was clipped by 1 base and J by 7 bases; unmatched bases: 6. Germline lookup yields CDR1 KGHDR and CDR2 SFDVKD. This CDR3 has 16 amino acids. In DNA form, the CDR3 reads TGTGCCACCAGTGATTTCGTAGCGGGGGGCGGGAATGAGCAGTTCTTC. It is translated as CATSDFVAGGGNEQFF.

This clonotype showed up just a few times. The gene calls are TRBV2 and TRBJ1-2, with 7 bases fitting TRBD1. The V gene's germline CDR1 is SNHLY and CDR2 FYNNEI. With V trimmed by 4 bases and J by 5 bases, 10 bases remained unmatched. The CDR3 covers 15 residues. The CDR3 loop is CASSVSGGRGYGYTF. DNA of the CDR3: TGTGCCAGCAGTGTATCAGGGGGACGGGGTTATGGCTACACCTTC. Full variable domain (remainder filled in from reference TRBV2 and TRBJ1-2): EPEVTQTPSHQVTQMGQEVILRCVPISNHLYFYWYRQILGQKVEFLVSFYNNEISEKSEIFDDQFSVERPDGSNFTLKIRSTKLEDSAMYFCASSVSGGRGYGYTFGSGTRLTVV.

The rearrangement links TRBV29-1 to TRBJ2-5; 9 bases line up with TRBD1. The CDR3 is made up of 15 amino acids. The V segment lost 4 bases and the J segment 5 bases; nucleotides outside the gene matches: 11. The germline gives CDR1 SQVTM, CDR2 ANQGSEA. CDR3 nucleotides: TGCAGCGTTGCTCCCCGGACAGGGGTTTCGGAGACCCAGTACTTC. Translated, it gives CSVAPRTGVSETQYF.

There are a few counts of this clonotype. The chain couples TRBV20-1 to TRBJ2-7; D unclear. The V and J ends lost 6 bases and 5 bases respectively, with 11 bases between them. This CDR3 is 11 amino acids long. The germline CDR1 and CDR2 sequences are DFQATT and SNEGSKA (reference sequence). The CDR3 sequence is CSAPEEHEQYF. As DNA, the CDR3 is TGCAGTGCCCCGGAAGAGCACGAGCAGTACTTC.

The gene calls are TRBV20-1 and TRBJ2-3, with 9 bases fitting TRBD2. V trimming: 3 bases; J trimming: 3 bases; junction bases outside the gene matches: 7. The V gene's germline CDR1 is DFQATT and CDR2 SNEGSKA (reference sequence). The CDR3 covers 15 residues. The CDR3 is CSASGLTSGTDTQYF. The CDR3 region has the DNA TGCAGTGCTAGTGGGTTGACTAGCGGTACAGATACGCAGTATTTT.

The chain recombines TRBV4-2 with TRBJ2-7; 9 positions agree with TRBD2. The CDR3 is 16 amino acids. Per the germline V gene, CDR1 is LGHNA and CDR2 is YNFKEQ. The V and J ends lost 1 base and 5 bases, in that order; junction bases with no gene match: 9. The CDR3 spells CASSQVSSGTPHEQYF. The DNA of the CDR3 is TGTGCCAGCAGCCAAGTTTCTAGCGGGACGCCACACGAGCAGTACTTC.

The gene calls are TRBV7-9 and TRBJ2-1; the D gene could be TRBD1 or TRBD2 (5 bases each). The germline V gene encodes CDR1 SEHNR and CDR2 FQNEAQ (reference sequence). Trimming removed 1 base from V and 3 bases from J, with 10 bases in between. There are 15 residues in the CDR3. The CDR3 loop reads CASSLGGGDYNEQFF. For the CDR3, the DNA is TGTGCCAGCAGCTTAGGTGGGGGAGACTACAATGAGCAGTTCTTC.

The rearrangement links TRBV6-2 or TRBV6-3 to TRBJ1-1, with D unresolved. V lost 7 bases and J lost 4, with 10 bases in between. The CDR3 is 12 amino acids. Per the germline V gene, CDR1 is MNHEY and CDR2 is SVGEGT. The CDR3 here is CASTRPPTEAFF. The CDR3 nucleotides read TGTGCCAGCACCCGACCCCCCACTGAAGCTTTCTTT.

This clonotype has more than one count but fewer than ten. The rearrangement links TRBV5-1 to TRBJ1-1; D perhaps matches TRBD1 (5 bases). Looked up from germline, CDR1 is SGHRS and CDR2 is YFSETQ. V lost 5 bases to trimming and J lost 1 base, with 12 bases between them. This CDR3 contains 14 residues. CDR3: CASRAGFTNTEAFF. CDR3 DNA: TGCGCCAGCAGGGCAGGGTTTACGAACACTGAAGCTTTCTTT.

The chain recombines TRBV30 with TRBJ2-7; D not resolved. The CDR3 totals 12 residues. CDR1 GTSNPN and CDR2 SVGIG come from the germline V gene (reference sequence). With 0 bases removed from V and 3 bases from J, the gap between germline ends came to 6 bases. The CDR3 DNA follows: TGTGCCTGGAGTGTACAGTACTACGAGCAGTACTTC. As protein: CAWSVQYYEQYF.

This clonotype was picked up a small number of times. CDR3 in amino acids: CASSLTGTVKETQYF. The DNA of the CDR3 is TGTGCCAGCTCCCTCACCGGGACAGTCAAAGAGACCCAGTACTTC. The chain couples TRBV18 to TRBJ2-5; 7 nucleotides line up with TRBD1. Germline V lookup: CDR1 KGHSH, CDR2 LQKENI. Trimming cost V 6 bases and J 3 bases; bases outside gene matches: 10. The CDR3 extends over 15 amino acids. Full variable domain (missing parts from reference TRBV18 and TRBJ2-5): NAGVMQNPRHLVRRRGQEARLRCSPMKGHSHVYWYRQLPEEGLKFMVYLQKENIIDESGMPKERFSAEFPKEGPSILRIQQVVRGDSAAYFCASSLTGTVKETQYFGPGTRLLVL.

The chain uses TRBV20-1 and TRBJ2-7; 9 bases map to TRBD1. CDR3 size: 16 residues. Losses at the gene ends were 1 base for V and 3 bases for J; bases not matched to a gene: 10. Germline CDR1 and CDR2: DFQATT and SNEGSKA (reference sequence). The CDR3 nucleotides are TGCAGTGCTAGAGTCCCTACACAGGGGGCACGCTACGAGCAGTACTTC. It is translated as CSARVPTQGARYEQYF.

The genes are TRBV7-9 and TRBJ2-7, with 9 nucleotides matching TRBD1. Unmatched junction bases numbered 8, after V lost 5 bases and J lost 3 bases. The CDR3 covers 15 residues. The germline gives CDR1 SEHNR, CDR2 FQNEAQ (reference sequence). DNA for the CDR3: TGTGCCAGCAGCCCAAGGGGGACAGGGTACTACGAGCAGTACTTC. Translation gives CASSPRGTGYYEQYF.

This clonotype was counted only a few times. The V and J genes are TRBV2 and TRBJ2-7, with D possibly matching TRBD2 (5 bases). Germline V gives CDR1 SNHLY, CDR2 FYNNEI. The CDR3 covers 14 residues. Trimming cost V 6 bases and J 2 bases, with 14 bases left between them. The CDR3 sequence is CASRPGTAAYEQYF. In DNA form, the CDR3 reads TGTGCCAGCAGGCCGGGAACAGCCGCCTACGAGCAGTACTTC.

This clonotype was seen only a few times. The V gene is TRBV5-6, the J gene TRBJ1-5, with TRBD1 matching 10 bases. V lost 3 bases, J lost 6 bases, and 6 bases stayed unmatched. In germline, CDR1 is SGHDT, CDR2 YYEEEE. The length of the CDR3 is 15 residues. CDR3 nucleotide sequence: TGTGCCAGCAGCTCGACAGGGGGCGTCGGTCAGCCCCAGCATTTT. Its protein is CASSSTGGVGQPQHF.

This clonotype was observed a few times. The rearrangement links TRBV18 to TRBJ1-5; D not certain. Germline-derived CDR1 and CDR2 are KGHSH and LQKENI. This CDR3 region has 14 residues. V was cut by 2 bases and J by 3 bases, with 8 bases left in between. The CDR3 bases are TGTGCCAGCTCACCAGACCCCTTCAATCAGCCCCAGCATTTT. It yields the protein CASSPDPFNQPQHF.

This clonotype occurred many times. This sequence joins TRBV25-1 and TRBJ2-2, with 12 bases matching TRBD1. The germline gives CDR1 MGHDK, CDR2 SYGVNS. This CDR3 region has 19 residues. V lost 4 bases to trimming and J lost 2 bases; unmatched junction nucleotides: 11. CDR3 sequence (DNA): TGTGCCAGCAGTGGACCTTTGGGACAGGGGGCCATAAACACCGGGGAGCTGTTTTTT. This codes for CASSGPLGQGAINTGELFF.

This clonotype was recorded a few times. The rearrangement uses TRBV13 and TRBJ2-1; perhaps TRBD2 as D (5 bases). The CDR3 runs to 14 residues. Trimming pared 3 bases from V and 2 bases from J, leaving 8 bases between. CDR1 and CDR2 from the germline V gene are PRHDT and FYEKMQ (reference sequence). The CDR3 loop is CASSFTGAYNEQFF. For the CDR3, the DNA is TGTGCCAGCAGCTTTACCGGGGCCTACAATGAGCAGTTCTTC.

This clonotype has a count of ten or more. This chain uses TRBV11-2 with TRBJ1-5; possibly TRBD1 for D (5 bases). V lost 2 bases and J lost 0, with 11 bases in between. CDR1 SGHAT and CDR2 FQNNGV come from the germline V gene. This CDR3 is built from 16 residues. CDR3 amino acids: CASSLSWQGSNQPQHF. The CDR3 bases are TGTGCCAGCAGCTTAAGTTGGCAGGGTAGCAATCAGCCCCAGCATTTT.

The J gene is TRBJ1-1, the V gene TRBV6-5; TRBD1 matches at 7 bases. Trimming removed 2 bases from V and 2 bases from J; junction bases left unmatched: 5. The CDR3 is made up of 15 amino acids. The germline CDR1 and CDR2 sequences are MNHEY and SVGAGI. CDR3 in DNA: TGTGCCAGCAGTTACGACAGGGCCCTAAACACTGAAGCTTTCTTT. Translating gives CASSYDRALNTEAFF.

This clonotype was found many times. V gene TRBV7-2 combines with J gene TRBJ2-3, with D possibly TRBD2 on 5 matching bases. The CDR3 is 15 residues long. Germline loops: CDR1 SGHTA, CDR2 FQGNSA. The V end was cut by 0 bases, the J end by 3 bases, with 10 bases between. The CDR3 reads CASSLAVGRTDTQYF. CDR3 in DNA: TGTGCCAGCAGCTTAGCTGTAGGGAGAACAGATACGCAGTATTTT.

This clonotype was observed a few times. This sequence joins TRBV5-1 and TRBJ2-7; TRBD2 aligns across 10 bases. J gave up 2 bases and V 2 bases, and 7 bases lay outside the gene matches. The CDR3 spans 16 residues. Germline CDR1 reads SGHRS; CDR2 reads YFSETQ. The CDR3 is CASSFSLAGAAYEQYF. The DNA of the CDR3 is TGCGCCAGCAGCTTTTCTCTAGCGGGGGCAGCCTACGAGCAGTACTTC.

This clonotype was found a few times. In DNA form, the CDR3 reads TGTGCCAGCAGCCAAGATGGGCGGGTCACTGAAGCTTTCTTT. Translation gives CASSQDGRVTEAFF. This chain joins TRBV3-1 and TRBJ1-1; unclear D gene. Between the trimmed V and J ends, which lost 0 bases and 4 bases, there was a span of 9 bases. This CDR3 is built from 14 residues. The germline CDR1 and CDR2 sequences are LGHDT and YNNKEL (reference sequence). Full variable domain (outside the CDR3, taken from reference TRBV3-1 and TRBJ1-1): DTAVSQTPKYLVTQMGNDKSIKCEQNLGHDTMYWYKQDSKKFLKIMFSYNNKELIINETVPNRFSPKSPDKAHLNLHINSLELGDSAVYFCASSQDGRVTEAFFGQGTRLTVV.

This clonotype was counted between two and nine times. V usage is TRBV2 and J usage is TRBJ2-3; TRBD2 matches at 16 bases. The ends lost 2 bases at V and 0 bases at J; junction bases unmatched: 2. Germline lookup yields CDR1 SNHLY and CDR2 FYNNEI. The CDR3 length is 18 residues. The CDR3 loop reads CASSEKGLAGGSTDTQYF. For the CDR3, the DNA is TGTGCCAGCAGTGAAAAGGGACTAGCGGGGGGGAGCACAGATACGCAGTATTTT.

Here the CDR3 DNA reads TGTGCCAGCAGTCCCCGGACTAGCGGGAGGTACGAGCAGTACTTC. As protein: CASSPRTSGRYEQYF. V usage is TRBV27 and J usage is TRBJ2-7; 14 bases line up with TRBD2. The CDR3 loop spans 15 amino acids. Germline V gene data show CDR1 as MNHEY and CDR2 as SMNVEV (reference sequence). Trimming removed 5 bases from V and 4 bases from J; junction bases left unmatched: 4.

The V gene is TRBV29-1, the J gene TRBJ1-2; 12 bases agree with TRBD1. This CDR3 contains 15 residues. Germline trimming cut 4 bases from V and 4 bases from J; bases unmatched to any gene: 7. Germline V lookup: CDR1 SQVTM, CDR2 ANQGSEA. The CDR3 DNA sequence: TGCAGCGTTGGTACCGGGACAGGGGGCGTCTATGGCTACACCTTC. Residues: CSVGTGTGGVYGYTF. Drawing the rest from reference TRBV29-1 and TRBJ1-2, the complete variable domain is SAVISQKPSRDICQRGTSLTIQCQVDSQVTMMFWYRQQPGQSLTLIATANQGSEATYESGFVIDKFPISRPNLTFSTLTVSNMSPEDSSIYLCSVGTGTGGVYGYTFGSGTRLTVV.